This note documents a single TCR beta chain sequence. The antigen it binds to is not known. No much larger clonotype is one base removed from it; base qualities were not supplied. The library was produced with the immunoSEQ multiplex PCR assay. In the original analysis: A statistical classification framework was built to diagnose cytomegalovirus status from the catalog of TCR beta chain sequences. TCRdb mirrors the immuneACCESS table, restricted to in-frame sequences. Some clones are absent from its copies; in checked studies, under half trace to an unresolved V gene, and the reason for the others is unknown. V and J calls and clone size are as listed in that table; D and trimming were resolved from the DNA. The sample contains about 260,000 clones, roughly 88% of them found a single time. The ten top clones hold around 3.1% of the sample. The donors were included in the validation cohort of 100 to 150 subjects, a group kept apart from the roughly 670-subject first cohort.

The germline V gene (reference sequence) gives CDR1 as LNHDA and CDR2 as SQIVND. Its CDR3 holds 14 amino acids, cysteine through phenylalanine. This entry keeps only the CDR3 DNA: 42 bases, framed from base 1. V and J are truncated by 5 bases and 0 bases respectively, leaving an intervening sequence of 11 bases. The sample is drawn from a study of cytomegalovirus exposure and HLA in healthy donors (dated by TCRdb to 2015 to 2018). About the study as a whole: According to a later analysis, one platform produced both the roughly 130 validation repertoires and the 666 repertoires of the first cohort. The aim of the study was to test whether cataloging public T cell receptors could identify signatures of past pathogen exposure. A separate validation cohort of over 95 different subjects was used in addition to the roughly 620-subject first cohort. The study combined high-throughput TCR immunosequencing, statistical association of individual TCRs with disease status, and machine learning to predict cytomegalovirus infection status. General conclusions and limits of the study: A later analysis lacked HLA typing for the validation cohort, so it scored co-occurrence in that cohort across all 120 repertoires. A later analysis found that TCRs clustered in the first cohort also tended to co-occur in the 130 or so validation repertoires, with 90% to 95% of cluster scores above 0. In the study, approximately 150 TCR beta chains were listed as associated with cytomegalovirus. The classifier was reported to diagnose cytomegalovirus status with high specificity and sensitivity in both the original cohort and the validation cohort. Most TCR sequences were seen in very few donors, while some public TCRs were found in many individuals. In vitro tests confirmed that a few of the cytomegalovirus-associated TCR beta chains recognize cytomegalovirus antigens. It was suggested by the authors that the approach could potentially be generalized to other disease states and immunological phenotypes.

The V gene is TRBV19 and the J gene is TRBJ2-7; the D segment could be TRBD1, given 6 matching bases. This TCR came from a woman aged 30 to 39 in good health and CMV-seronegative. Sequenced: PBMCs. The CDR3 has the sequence CASSSWTASYEQYF. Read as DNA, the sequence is TGTGCCAGTAGTTCCTGGACAGCCTCCTACGAGCAGTACTTC.